The clone carrying this T cell receptor beta chain was counted a few times. The data were obtained in a study of blood T cell repertoires in COVID-19. Data came from immunoSEQ multiplex PCR; TCRdb stores just in-frame clones and leaves some out. The repertoire holds around 270,000 clones, around 87% seen once, with 2% to 3% in the top ten. Germline values: CDR1 SGHAT, CDR2 FQNNGV. Trimming took 1 base from V and 5 from J, leaving 6 bases between them. The CDR3 contains 13 residues. V gene TRBV11-2 combines with J gene TRBJ1-5, with a possible D match to TRBD1 (5 bases). Material for sequencing was peripheral blood. The TCR sequence derives from a woman in her 50s with acute or convalescent COVID-19. The CDR3 protein is CASSLAGDQPQHF. The CDR3 bases are TGTGCCAGCAGCTTAGCGGGGGATCAGCCCCAGCATTTT.